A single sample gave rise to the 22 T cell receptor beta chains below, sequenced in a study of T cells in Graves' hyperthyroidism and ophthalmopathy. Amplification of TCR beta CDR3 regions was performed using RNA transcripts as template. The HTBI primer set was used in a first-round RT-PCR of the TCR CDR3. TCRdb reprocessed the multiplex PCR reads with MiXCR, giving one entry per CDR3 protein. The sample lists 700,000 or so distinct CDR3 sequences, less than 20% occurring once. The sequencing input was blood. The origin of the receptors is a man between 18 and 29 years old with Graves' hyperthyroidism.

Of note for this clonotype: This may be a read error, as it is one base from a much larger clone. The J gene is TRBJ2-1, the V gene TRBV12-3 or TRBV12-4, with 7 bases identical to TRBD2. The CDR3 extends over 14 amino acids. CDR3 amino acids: CASRSGRRYNERFF. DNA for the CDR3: TGTGCCAGCAGATCCGGGAGGCGTTACAATGAGCGGTTCTTC.

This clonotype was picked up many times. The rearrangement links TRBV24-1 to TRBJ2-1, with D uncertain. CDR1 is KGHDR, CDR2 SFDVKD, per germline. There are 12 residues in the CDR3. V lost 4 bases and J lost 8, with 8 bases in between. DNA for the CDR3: TGTGCCACCAGTGACCCTTATGATGAGCAGTTCTTC. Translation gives CATSDPYDEQFF.

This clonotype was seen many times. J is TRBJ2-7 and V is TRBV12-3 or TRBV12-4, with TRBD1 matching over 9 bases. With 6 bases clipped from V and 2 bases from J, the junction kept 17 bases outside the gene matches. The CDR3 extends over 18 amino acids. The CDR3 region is CASSSTGQGPQLTYEQYF. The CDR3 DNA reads TGTGCCAGCAGCTCCACGGGACAGGGACCCCAATTGACCTACGAGCAGTACTTC.

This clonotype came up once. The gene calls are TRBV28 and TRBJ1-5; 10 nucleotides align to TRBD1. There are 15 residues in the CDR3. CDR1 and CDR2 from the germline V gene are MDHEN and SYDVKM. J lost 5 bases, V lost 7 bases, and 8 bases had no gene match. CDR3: CASTYPGTGDQPQHF. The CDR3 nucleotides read TGTGCCAGCACCTACCCCGGGACAGGGGATCAGCCCCAGCATTTT.

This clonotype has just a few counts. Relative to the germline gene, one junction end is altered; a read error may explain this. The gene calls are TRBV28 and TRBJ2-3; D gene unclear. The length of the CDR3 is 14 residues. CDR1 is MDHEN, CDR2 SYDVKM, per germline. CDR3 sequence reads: CASRPPQSTDTQYF. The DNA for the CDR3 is TGTGCCAGCAGGCCTCCACAAAGCACGGATACGCAGTATTTT. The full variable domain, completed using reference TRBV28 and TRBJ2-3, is DVKVTQSSRYLVKRTGEKVFLECVQDMDHENMFWYRQDPGLGLRLIYFSYDVKMKEKGDIPEGYSVSREKKERFSLILESASTNQTSMYLCASRPPQSTDTQYFGPGTRLTVL.

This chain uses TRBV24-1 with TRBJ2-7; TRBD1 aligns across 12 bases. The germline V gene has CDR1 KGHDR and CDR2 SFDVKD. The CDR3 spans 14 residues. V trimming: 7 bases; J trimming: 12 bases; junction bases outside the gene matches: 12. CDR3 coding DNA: TGTGCCACCAGCCATTCCGGGACAGGGGGCCAGCGGTACTTC. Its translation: CATSHSGTGGQRYF.

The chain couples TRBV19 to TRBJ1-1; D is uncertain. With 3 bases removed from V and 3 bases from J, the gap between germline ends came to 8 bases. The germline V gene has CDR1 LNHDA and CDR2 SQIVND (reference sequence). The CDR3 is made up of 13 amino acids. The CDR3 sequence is CASSMYGDTEAFF. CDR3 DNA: TGTGCCAGTAGTATGTATGGGGACACTGAAGCTTTCTTT.

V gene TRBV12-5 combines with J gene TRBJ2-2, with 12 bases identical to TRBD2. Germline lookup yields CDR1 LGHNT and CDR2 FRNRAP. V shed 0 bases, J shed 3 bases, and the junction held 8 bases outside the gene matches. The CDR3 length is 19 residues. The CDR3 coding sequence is TGTGCTAGTGGTTTGGTACTACTAGCGGGAGGCGTGGACACCGGGGAGCTGTTTTTT. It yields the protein CASGLVLLAGGVDTGELFF.

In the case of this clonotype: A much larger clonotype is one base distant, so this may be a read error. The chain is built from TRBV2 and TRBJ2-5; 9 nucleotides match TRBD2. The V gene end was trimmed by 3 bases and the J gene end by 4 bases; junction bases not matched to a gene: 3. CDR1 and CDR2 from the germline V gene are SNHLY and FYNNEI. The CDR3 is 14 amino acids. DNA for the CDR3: TGTGCCAGCAGTGAGGAAGCGGGAGGAGAGACCCAGTACTTC. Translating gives CASSEEAGGETQYF.

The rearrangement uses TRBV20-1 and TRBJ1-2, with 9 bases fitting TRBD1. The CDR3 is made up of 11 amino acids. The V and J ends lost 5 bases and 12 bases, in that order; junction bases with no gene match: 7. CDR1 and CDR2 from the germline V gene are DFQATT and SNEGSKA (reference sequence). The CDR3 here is CSARRDRVNTF. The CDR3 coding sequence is TGCAGTGCTCGCCGGGACAGGGTCAACACCTTC.

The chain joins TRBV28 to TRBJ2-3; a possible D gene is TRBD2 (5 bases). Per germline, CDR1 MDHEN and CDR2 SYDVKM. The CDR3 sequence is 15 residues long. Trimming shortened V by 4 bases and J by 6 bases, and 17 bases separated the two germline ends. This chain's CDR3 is CASSSDGGSGDTQYF. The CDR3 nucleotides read TGTGCCAGCAGTTCGGACGGAGGATCGGGGGATACGCAGTATTTT.

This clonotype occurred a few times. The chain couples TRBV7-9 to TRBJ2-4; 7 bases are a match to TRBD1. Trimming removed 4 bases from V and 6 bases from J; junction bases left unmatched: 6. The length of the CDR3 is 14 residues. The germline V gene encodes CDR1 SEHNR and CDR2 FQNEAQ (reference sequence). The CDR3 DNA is TGTGCCAGCAGCTCAGACAGGGTGGTAAACATTCAGTACTTC. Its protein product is CASSSDRVVNIQYF.

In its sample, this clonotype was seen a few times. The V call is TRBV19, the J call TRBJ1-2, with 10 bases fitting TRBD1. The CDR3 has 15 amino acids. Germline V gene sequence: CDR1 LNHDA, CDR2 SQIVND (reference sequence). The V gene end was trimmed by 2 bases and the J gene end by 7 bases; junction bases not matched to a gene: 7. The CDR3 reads CASSITGQGTGGYTF. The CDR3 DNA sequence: TGTGCCAGTAGTATAACGGGACAGGGGACCGGTGGCTACACCTTC. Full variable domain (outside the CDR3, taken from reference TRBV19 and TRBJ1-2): DGGITQSPKYLFRKEGQNVTLSCEQNLNHDAMYWYRQDPGQGLRLIYYSQIVNDFQKGDIAEGYSVSREKKESFPLTVTSAQKNPTAFYLCASSITGQGTGGYTFGSGTRLTVV.

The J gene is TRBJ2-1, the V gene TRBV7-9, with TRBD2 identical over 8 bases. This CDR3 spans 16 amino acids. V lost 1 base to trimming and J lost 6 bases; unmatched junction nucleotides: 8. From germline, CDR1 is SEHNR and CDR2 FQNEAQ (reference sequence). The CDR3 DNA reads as TGTGCCAGCAGCTTAGACCGCGGGAGGCCCCTCAATGAGCAGTTCTTC. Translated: CASSLDRGRPLNEQFF. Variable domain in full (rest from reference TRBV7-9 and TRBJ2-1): DTGVSQNPRHKITKRGQNVTFRCDPISEHNRLYWYRQTLGQGPEFLTYFQNEAQLEKSRLLSDRFSAERPKGSFSTLEIQRTEQGDSAMYLCASSLDRGRPLNEQFFGPGTRLTVL.

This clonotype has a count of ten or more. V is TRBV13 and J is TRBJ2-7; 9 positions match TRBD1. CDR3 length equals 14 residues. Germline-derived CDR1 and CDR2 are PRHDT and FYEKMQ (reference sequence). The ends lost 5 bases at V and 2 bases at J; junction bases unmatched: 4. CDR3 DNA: TGTGCCAGCAGCCCTACAGGGGGCGCCTACGAGCAGTACTTC. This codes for CASSPTGGAYEQYF.

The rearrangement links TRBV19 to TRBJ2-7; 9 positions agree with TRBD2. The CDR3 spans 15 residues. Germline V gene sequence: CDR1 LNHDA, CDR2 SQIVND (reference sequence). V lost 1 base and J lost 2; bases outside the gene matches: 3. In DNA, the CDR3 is TGTGCCAGTAGTATAGGACCTAGCGGGACCTACGAGCAGTACTTC. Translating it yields CASSIGPSGTYEQYF.

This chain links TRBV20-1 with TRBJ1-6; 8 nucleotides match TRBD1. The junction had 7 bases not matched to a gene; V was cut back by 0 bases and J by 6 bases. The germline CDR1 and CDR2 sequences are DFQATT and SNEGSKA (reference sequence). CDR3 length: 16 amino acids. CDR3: CSARDLGTGGNSPLHF. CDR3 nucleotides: TGCAGTGCTAGAGATCTGGGGACAGGCGGTAATTCACCCCTCCACTTT.

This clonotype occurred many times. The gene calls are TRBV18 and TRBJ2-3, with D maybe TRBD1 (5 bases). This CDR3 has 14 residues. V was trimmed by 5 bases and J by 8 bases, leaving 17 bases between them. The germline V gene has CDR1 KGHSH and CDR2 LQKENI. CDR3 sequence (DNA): TGTGCCAGCTCATTCGATACAGGACGAGGTACGCAGTATTTT. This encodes CASSFDTGRGTQYF.

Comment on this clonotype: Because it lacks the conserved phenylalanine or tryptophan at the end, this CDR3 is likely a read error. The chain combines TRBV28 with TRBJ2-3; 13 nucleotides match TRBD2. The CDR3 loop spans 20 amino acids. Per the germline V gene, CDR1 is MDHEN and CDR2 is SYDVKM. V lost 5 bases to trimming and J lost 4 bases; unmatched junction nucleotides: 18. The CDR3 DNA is TGTGCCAGCAGTGCTACAGTTTGGGGGACTAGCGGGATAGGGGCAGATACGCAGTATTGT. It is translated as CASSATVWGTSGIGADTQYC.

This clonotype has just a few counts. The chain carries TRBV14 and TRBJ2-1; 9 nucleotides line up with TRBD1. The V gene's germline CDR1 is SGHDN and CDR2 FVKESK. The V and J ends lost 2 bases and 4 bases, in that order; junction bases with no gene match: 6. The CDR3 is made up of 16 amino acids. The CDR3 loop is CASSQWGQGLYNEQFF. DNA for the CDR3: TGTGCCAGCAGCCAATGGGGACAGGGACTTTACAATGAGCAGTTCTTC.

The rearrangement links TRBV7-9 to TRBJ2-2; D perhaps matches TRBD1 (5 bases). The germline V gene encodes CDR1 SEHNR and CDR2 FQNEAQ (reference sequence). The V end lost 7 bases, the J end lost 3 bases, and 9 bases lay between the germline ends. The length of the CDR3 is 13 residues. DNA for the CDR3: TGTGCCAGCATCAGGGCGGACACCGGGGAGCTGTTTTTT. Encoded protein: CASIRADTGELFF.

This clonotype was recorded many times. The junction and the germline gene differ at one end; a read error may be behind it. CDR3 amino acids: CASSFSGTGRETQYF. In nucleotides, the CDR3 is TGTGCTAGCAGCTTTTCCGGGACAGGGCGAGAGACCCAGTACTTC. The V call is TRBV7-7, the J call TRBJ2-5; 9 bases are a match to TRBD1. The V gene's germline CDR1 is SSHAT and CDR2 FNYEAQ (reference sequence). The CDR3 is 15 amino acids. Based on the CDR3 plus reference TRBV7-7 and TRBJ2-5, the full variable domain is GAGVSQSPRYKVTKRGQDVTLRCDPISSHATLYWYQQALGQGPEFLTYFNYEAQPDKSGLPSDRFSAERPEGSISTLTIQRTEQRDSAMYRCASSFSGTGRETQYFGPGTRLLVL.